This T cell receptor beta chain was profiled in a study of T-cell reconstitution after alpha-beta-depleted transplantation in children. Deletions cut 5 bases from V and 14 bases from J, with 12 bases between. This CDR3 spans 10 amino acids. From germline, CDR1 is LNHNV and CDR2 YYDKDF (reference sequence). Using unique molecular identifiers, the investigators prepared the TCRbeta library. Each CDR3 protein is one row after TCRdb ran MiXCR on the PCR reads. The sample shows 190,000 or so distinct CDR3 sequences, about 6.3% of them seen only once. The sample was PBMCs from the stem cell graft donor, taken from the stem cell graft. This TCR was sampled from a human donor who donated a stem cell graft to a child with Wiskott-Aldrich syndrome. This chain connects TRBV15 to TRBJ1-1; D is unclear. In nucleotides, the CDR3 is TGTGCCACCAGCCGCGGGCGTTTCTTCTTT. Residues: CATSRGRFFF.